These 15 T cell receptor beta chains share one sample of origin, sequenced in a study of T cell clusters in autoimmune cytopenias. Multiplex touch-down PCR amplified TRB using TRB-A and TRB-B pools in one tube. Using the multiplex PCR reads, TCRdb records one entry per CDR3 protein without DNA. The sample is made up of around 8,000 distinct CDR3 sequences, and the top ten hold under 30% of it. TRB was amplified from around 0.25 ug of peripheral blood genomic DNA per sample. Sequenced: peripheral blood. The receptors come from a human donor with an autoimmune cytopenia or autoimmune hepatitis (not recorded which).

The genes are TRBV5-1 and TRBJ2-4; TCRdb's assignment of TRBD2 cannot be checked, as there is no DNA. CDR1 SGHRS and CDR2 YFSETQ come from the germline V gene. The CDR3 sequence is 19 residues long. The CDR3 sequence: CASSLVASGRRFAKNIQYF.

The V call is TRBV6-1, the J call TRBJ2-7. Germline V gene data show CDR1 as MNHNS and CDR2 as SASEGT. CDR3 length: 15 residues. This CDR3 reads CASSDSRRNQYEQYF.

This clonotype is classed as medium-sized by frequency. The rearrangement uses TRBV29-1 and TRBJ2-1; TCRdb's assignment of TRBD2 cannot be checked, as there is no DNA. Per the germline V gene, CDR1 is SQVTM and CDR2 is ANQGSEA. This CDR3 contains 15 residues. The CDR3 here is CSAGLAGGGGNEQFF.

The J gene is TRBJ2-3, the V gene TRBV28; TCRdb designates TRBD2, a call that cannot be tested without DNA. The length of the CDR3 is 15 residues. Germline values: CDR1 MDHEN, CDR2 SYDVKM. The CDR3 is CASSFLREQADTQYF.

V gene TRBV7-9 combines with J gene TRBJ2-5; TCRdb's assignment of TRBD2 cannot be checked, as there is no DNA. The CDR3 is 15 amino acids. In germline, CDR1 is SEHNR, CDR2 FQNEAQ (reference sequence). The CDR3 spells CASSWIAGKQETQYF.

This clonotype is large (0.1 to 1%) by frequency. The chain recombines TRBV20-1 with TRBJ1-5; the TRBD1 assignment by TCRdb is unverifiable without DNA. The length of the CDR3 is 13 residues. Germline lookup yields CDR1 DFQATT and CDR2 SNEGSKA (reference sequence). CDR3: CSARRTVNQPQHF.

The J gene is TRBJ1-5, the V gene TRBV27; as DNA is missing, the TRBD1 call by TCRdb cannot be tested. CDR3 length equals 15 residues. Germline V lookup: CDR1 MNHEY, CDR2 SMNVEV (reference sequence). This CDR3 is CASSQGAYSNQPQHF.

The genes are TRBV5-4 and TRBJ2-1; as DNA is missing, the TRBD2 call by TCRdb cannot be tested. In germline, CDR1 is SGHNT, CDR2 YYREEE (reference sequence). The CDR3 spans 14 residues. The CDR3 region is CASSLTSGRGEQFF.

The chain has TRBV27 and TRBJ2-7; TCRdb's D call of TRBD1 is untestable without DNA. This CDR3 region has 14 residues. Germline assignment: CDR1 MNHEY and CDR2 SMNVEV (reference sequence). The CDR3 loop reads CASRPAGAGGEQYF.

This clonotype is medium-sized (0.01 to 0.1%) by frequency. The rearrangement joins TRBV5-5 to TRBJ2-1. The CDR3 runs 12 residues. Germline CDR1 is SGHKS and CDR2 is YYEKEE (reference sequence). This CDR3 is CASSLNYNEQFF.

The chain carries TRBV19 and TRBJ1-5; there is no DNA to check the TCRdb D call of TRBD1. Germline loops: CDR1 LNHDA, CDR2 SQIVND (reference sequence). This CDR3 is 14 amino acids long. The CDR3 sequence: CASSRSGTNQPQHF.

This clonotype registers medium-sized by frequency. V usage is TRBV30 and J usage is TRBJ2-3. Germline assignment: CDR1 GTSNPN and CDR2 SVGIG (reference sequence). This CDR3 contains 14 residues. CDR3 sequence reads: CAWSVGDRADTQYF.

The CDR3 loop is CSARPGLPFDEQYF. The rearrangement uses TRBV20-1 and TRBJ2-7; TCRdb reports TRBD2, a call that lacks DNA to check it against. Per the germline V gene, CDR1 is DFQATT and CDR2 is SNEGSKA (reference sequence). CDR3 size: 14 residues.

The J gene is TRBJ2-7, the V gene TRBV27; no DNA is available, so the TRBD2 call from TCRdb remains unchecked. Germline-derived CDR1 and CDR2 are MNHEY and SMNVEV (reference sequence). The CDR3 totals 16 residues. The CDR3 protein is CASSPPDAGGQSEQYF.

This CDR3 reads CASSVIGGPGTEAFF. The chain recombines TRBV6-5 with TRBJ1-1; the D call of TRBD1 rests on TCRdb alone, since no DNA is present to check it. CDR1 and CDR2 (germline): MNHEY, SVGAGI. CDR3 length equals 15 residues.